Listed below are T cell receptor beta chains from one sample, sequenced in a study of Graves' ophthalmopathy and Graves' hyperthyroidism. One entry per CDR3 protein results from TCRdb running MiXCR on the multiplex PCR reads. The data show about 420,000 distinct CDR3 sequences, around 21% seen once. Sequenced: peripheral blood. These receptors all stem from a young woman with stable Graves' hyperthyroidism. Both conserved end residues are part of each CDR3. Each record gives: D gene, J gene, clone size, V gene, CDR3 protein, CDR3 DNA. D genes are given only for firm matches. Expanded clones are given a class, and other clones once, few, many or no size at all.

>.|TRBJ1-6|many|TRBV6-2/TRBV6-3
CASSYIGPLPSPLHF
TGTGCCAGCAGTTATATCGGACCGTTACCTTCACCCCTCCACTTT
>TRBD2|TRBJ2-3|many|TRBV20-1
CSASLAGADTQYF
TGCAGTGCAAGCCTAGCGGGGGCAGATACGCAGTATTTT
>.|TRBJ2-7|.|TRBV4-1
CASSQASGQTYEQYF
TGCGCCAGCAGCCAAGCCTCGGGGCAGACCTACGAGCAGTACTTC
>TRBD1|TRBJ1-1|.|TRBV28
CASSLTGGAMGAFF
TGTGCCAGCAGTCTCACAGGGGGCGCGATGGGCGCTTTCTTT
>TRBD1|TRBJ1-1|.|TRBV30
CAWRQDGTGEAFF
TGTGCCTGGAGGCAAGACGGGACAGGCGAAGCTTTCTTT
>.|TRBJ1-1|once|TRBV20-1
CSARDSLRTEAFF
TGCAGTGCTAGGGACAGCCTTAGGACTGAAGCTTTCTTT
>.|TRBJ2-7|many|TRBV5-1
CASSLAPPSYEQYF
TGCGCCAGCAGCTTGGCACCACCCTCCTACGAGCAGTACTTC
>.|TRBJ2-7|many|TRBV11-2
CASGRLIGSYEQYF
TGTGCCAGCGGGAGGCTAATTGGCTCCTACGAGCAGTACTTC
>.|TRBJ1-1|.|TRBV12-3/TRBV12-4
CASSPRDSLGGLEAFF
TGTGCCAGCAGTCCGCGGGACTCTCTGGGGGGGCTGGAAGCTTTCTTT
>.|TRBJ2-2|many|TRBV6-2/TRBV6-3
CASSYTDPLGTGELFF
TGTGCCAGCAGTTACACGGACCCCCTGGGCACCGGGGAGCTGTTTTTT
>TRBD2|TRBJ2-5|few|TRBV14
CASSQSGGWETQYF
TGTGCCAGCAGCCAAAGCGGGGGCTGGGAGACCCAGTACTTC
>TRBD1|TRBJ2-7|many|TRBV6-5
CASSSPTGGSYEQYF
TGTGCCAGCAGTTCCCCGACAGGGGGGTCCTACGAGCAGTACTTC
>.|TRBJ1-1|.|TRBV14
CASSQERGRGYTEAFF
TGTGCCAGCAGCCAAGAGAGGGGTCGGGGGTACACTGAAGCTTTCTTT
>TRBD1|TRBJ1-6|many|TRBV6-5
CASSWTGSNSPLHF
TGTGCCAGCAGTTGGACAGGGTCTAATTCACCCCTCCACTTT
>TRBD1|TRBJ2-7|many|TRBV12-3/TRBV12-4
CASSTRQGSYEQYF
TGTGCCAGCAGTACACGACAGGGTTCCTACGAGCAGTACTTC
>.|TRBJ2-7|many|TRBV27
CASSRGDRTYEQYF
TGTGCCAGCAGCAGGGGGGACAGAACCTACGAGCAGTACTTC
>TRBD1|TRBJ2-5|.|TRBV10-3
CAISRHGTAEQETQYF
TGTGCCATCAGTAGACATGGGACAGCCGAACAAGAGACCCAGTACTTC
>.|TRBJ1-2|.|TRBV6-5
CASSYYGTGYGYTF
TGTGCCAGCAGTTACTACGGCACGGGCTATGGCTACACCTTC
>TRBD2|TRBJ2-4|many|TRBV2
CASSDTSGAKNIQYF
TGTGCCAGCAGCGATACTAGCGGAGCCAAAAACATTCAGTACTTC
>TRBD1|TRBJ1-2|.|TRBV30
CAWSREGAGIGNYGYTF
TGTGCCTGGAGTCGGGAGGGGGCCGGTATAGGTAACTATGGCTACACCTTC
>.|TRBJ1-2|many|TRBV19
CASSIAGNNYGYTF
TGTGCCAGTAGTATCGCAGGCAATAACTATGGCTACACCTTC
>TRBD1|TRBJ2-2|many|TRBV2
CASNLGQGRSGTGELFF
TGTGCCAGCAATCTCGGACAGGGGAGGAGCGGCACCGGGGAGCTGTTTTTT
>TRBD1|TRBJ1-2|many|TRBV12-3/TRBV12-4
CASSSQDRRDYGYTF
TGTGCCAGCAGTTCCCAGGACAGGAGGGACTATGGCTACACCTTC
>.|TRBJ1-1|.|TRBV12-3/TRBV12-4
CASSLGPHTEAFF
TGTGCCAGCAGTTTAGGTCCACACACTGAAGCTTTCTTT
>.|TRBJ2-6|many|TRBV7-6
CASSLNARRSSGANVLTF
TGTGCCAGCAGCTTAAACGCCCGCCGAAGCTCTGGGGCCAACGTCCTGACTTTC
>.|TRBJ1-1|.|TRBV20-1
CSARDSRVNTEAFF
TGCAGTGCTAGAGATTCTCGGGTGAACACTGAAGCTTTCTTT
>.|TRBJ2-2|few|TRBV13
CASSSNPAGELFF
TGTGCCAGCAGCTCGAATCCGGCCGGGGAGCTGTTTTTT
>TRBD2|TRBJ2-7|many|TRBV7-2
CASSLRGLAGSSYEQYF
TGTGCCAGCAGCTTACGGGGACTAGCGGGCAGCTCCTACGAGCAGTACTTC
>TRBD2|TRBJ2-5|many|TRBV20-1
CSARGHGLADQETQYF
TGCAGTGCTAGAGGACATGGACTAGCGGATCAAGAGACCCAGTACTTC
>.|TRBJ1-5|many|TRBV7-2
CASSFGGGSNQPQHF
TGTGCCAGCAGCTTTGGCGGGGGAAGCAATCAGCCCCAGCATTTT
>TRBD1|TRBJ2-5|many|TRBV20-1
CSAGTDQETQYF
TGCAGTGCTGGGACAGACCAAGAGACCCAGTACTTC
>.|TRBJ2-4|.|TRBV25-1
CASSEWGRGMADIKYF
TGTGCCAGCAGTGAATGGGGAAGAGGGATGGCGGACATTAAGTACTTC
>.|TRBJ1-5|many|TRBV6-5
CASSIDSVNQPQHF
TGTGCCAGCAGTATAGACAGCGTAAATCAGCCCCAGCATTTT
>.|TRBJ1-1|.|TRBV25-1
CASSELIETEAFF
TGTGCCAGCAGTGAATTGATCGAAACTGAAGCTTTCTTT